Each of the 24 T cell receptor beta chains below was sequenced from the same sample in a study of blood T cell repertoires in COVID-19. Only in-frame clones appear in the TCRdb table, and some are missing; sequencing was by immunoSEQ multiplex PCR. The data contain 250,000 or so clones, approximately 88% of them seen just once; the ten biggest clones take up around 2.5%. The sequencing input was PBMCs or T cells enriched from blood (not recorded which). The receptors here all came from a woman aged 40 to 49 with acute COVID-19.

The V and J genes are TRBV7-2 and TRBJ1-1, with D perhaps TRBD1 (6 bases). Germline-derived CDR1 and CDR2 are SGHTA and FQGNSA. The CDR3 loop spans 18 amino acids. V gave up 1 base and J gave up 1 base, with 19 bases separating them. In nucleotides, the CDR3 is TGTGCCAGCAGCTTAGAGAAATGGGACACAGGACGGAACACTGAAGCTTTCTTT. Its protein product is CASSLEKWDTGRNTEAFF.

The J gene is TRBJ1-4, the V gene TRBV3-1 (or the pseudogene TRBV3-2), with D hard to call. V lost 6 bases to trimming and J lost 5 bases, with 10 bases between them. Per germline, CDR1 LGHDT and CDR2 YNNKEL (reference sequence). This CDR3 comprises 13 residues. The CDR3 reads CASRKSGNEKLFF. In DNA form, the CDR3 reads TGTGCCAGCAGGAAAAGCGGGAATGAAAAACTGTTTTTT.

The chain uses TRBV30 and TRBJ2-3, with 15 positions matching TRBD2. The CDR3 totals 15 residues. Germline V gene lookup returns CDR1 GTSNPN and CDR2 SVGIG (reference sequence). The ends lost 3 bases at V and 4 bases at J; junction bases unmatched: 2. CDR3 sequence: CAWSRTSGGADTQYF. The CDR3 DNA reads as TGTGCCTGGAGCCGGACTAGCGGGGGGGCAGATACGCAGTATTTT.

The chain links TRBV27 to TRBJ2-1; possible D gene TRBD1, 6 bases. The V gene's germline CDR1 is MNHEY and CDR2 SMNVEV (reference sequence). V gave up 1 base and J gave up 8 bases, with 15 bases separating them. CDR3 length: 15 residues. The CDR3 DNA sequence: TGTGCCAGCAGTTTATTGCGCGGTGGGACACATGAGCAGTTCTTC. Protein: CASSLLRGGTHEQFF.

The CDR3, as DNA: TGTGCCTGGAGCGCGGCTACCCGAGAGACCCAGTACTTC. Amino acid sequence: CAWSAATRETQYF. V is TRBV30 and J is TRBJ2-5, with unresolved D. V was cut by 3 bases and J by 4 bases, with 12 bases left in between. The CDR3 loop spans 13 amino acids. Germline V gene data show CDR1 as GTSNPN and CDR2 as SVGIG (reference sequence).

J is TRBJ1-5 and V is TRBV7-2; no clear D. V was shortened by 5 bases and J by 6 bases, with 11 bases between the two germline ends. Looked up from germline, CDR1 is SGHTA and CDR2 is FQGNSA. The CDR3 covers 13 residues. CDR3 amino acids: CASSLYSSQPQHF. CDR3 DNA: TGTGCCAGCAGCCTTTACAGTTCTCAGCCCCAGCATTTT.

The CDR3 spells CAISESLRSTNTEAFF. Here the CDR3 DNA reads TGTGCCATCAGTGAGTCCCTGAGGAGTACGAACACTGAAGCTTTCTTT. The chain recombines TRBV10-3 with TRBJ1-1; D remains ambiguous. Trimming removed 0 bases at V and 1 base at J, with 12 bases between. CDR3 length equals 16 residues. Germline V gives CDR1 ENHRY, CDR2 SYGVKD.

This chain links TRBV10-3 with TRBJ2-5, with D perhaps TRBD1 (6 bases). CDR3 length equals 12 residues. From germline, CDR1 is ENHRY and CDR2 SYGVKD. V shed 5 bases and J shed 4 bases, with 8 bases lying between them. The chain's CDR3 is CAISTGRETQYF. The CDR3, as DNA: TGTGCCATCAGTACAGGGAGAGAGACCCAGTACTTC.

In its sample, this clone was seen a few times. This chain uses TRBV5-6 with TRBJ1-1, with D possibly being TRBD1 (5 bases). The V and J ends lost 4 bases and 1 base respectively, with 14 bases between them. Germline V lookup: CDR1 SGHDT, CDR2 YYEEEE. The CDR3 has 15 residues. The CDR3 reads CASSPLITGNTEAFF. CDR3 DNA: TGTGCCAGCAGCCCATTAATAACAGGGAACACTGAAGCTTTCTTT.

CDR3 protein: CASSLMSGSYEQYF. In DNA form, the CDR3 reads TGTGCCAGCAGCCTCATGTCAGGCTCCTACGAGCAGTACTTC. This chain uses TRBV5-4 with TRBJ2-7, with D hard to call. Trimming shortened V by 4 bases and J by 0 bases, and 11 bases separated the two germline ends. The CDR3 consists of 14 residues. Looked up from germline, CDR1 is SGHNT and CDR2 is YYREEE (reference sequence).

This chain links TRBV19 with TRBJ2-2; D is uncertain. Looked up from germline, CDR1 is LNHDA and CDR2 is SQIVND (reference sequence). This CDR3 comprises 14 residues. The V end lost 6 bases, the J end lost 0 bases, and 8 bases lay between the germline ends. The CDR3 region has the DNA TGTGCCAGTAGGGAAGACACGAACACCGGGGAGCTGTTTTTT. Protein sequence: CASREDTNTGELFF.

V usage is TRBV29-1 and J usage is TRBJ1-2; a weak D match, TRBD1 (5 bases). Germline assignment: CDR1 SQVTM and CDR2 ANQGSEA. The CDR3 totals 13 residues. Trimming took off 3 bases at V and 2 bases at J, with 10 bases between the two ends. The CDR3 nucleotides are TGCAGCGTTGAGGGGGGTCCGAACTATGGCTACACCTTC. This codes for CSVEGGPNYGYTF.

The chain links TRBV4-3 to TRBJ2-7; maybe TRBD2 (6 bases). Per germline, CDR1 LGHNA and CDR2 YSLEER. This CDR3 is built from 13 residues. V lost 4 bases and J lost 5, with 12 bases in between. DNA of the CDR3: TGCGCCAGCAGCCGGGGACTCCTCCACGAGCAGTACTTC. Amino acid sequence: CASSRGLLHEQYF.

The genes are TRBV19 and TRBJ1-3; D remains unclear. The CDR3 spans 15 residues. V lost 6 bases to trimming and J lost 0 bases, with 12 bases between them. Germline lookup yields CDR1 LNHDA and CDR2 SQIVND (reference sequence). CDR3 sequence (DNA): TGTGCCAGTAGAGCTCGGGGTCCCTCTGGAAACACCATATATTTT. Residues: CASRARGPSGNTIYF. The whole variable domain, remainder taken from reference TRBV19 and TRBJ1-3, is DGGITQSPKYLFRKEGQNVTLSCEQNLNHDAMYWYRQDPGQGLRLIYYSQIVNDFQKGDIAEGYSVSREKKESFPLTVTSAQKNPTAFYLCASRARGPSGNTIYFGEGSWLTVV.

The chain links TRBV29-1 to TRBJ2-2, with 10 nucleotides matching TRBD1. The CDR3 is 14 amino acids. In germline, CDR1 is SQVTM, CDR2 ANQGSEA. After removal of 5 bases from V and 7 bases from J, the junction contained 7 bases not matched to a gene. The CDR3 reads CSVTSDRGIGELFF. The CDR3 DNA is TGCAGCGTTACTTCGGACAGGGGGATCGGGGAGCTGTTTTTT.

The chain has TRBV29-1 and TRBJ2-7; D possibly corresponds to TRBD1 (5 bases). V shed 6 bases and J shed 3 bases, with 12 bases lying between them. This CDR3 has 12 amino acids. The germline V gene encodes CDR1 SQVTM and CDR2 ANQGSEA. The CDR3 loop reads CSVAQVNYEQYF. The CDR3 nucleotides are TGCAGCGTCGCACAGGTAAACTACGAGCAGTACTTC.

The DNA for the CDR3 is TGTGCCAGCAGTCCACAGGGGGCCCATCAGCCCCAGCATTTT. This codes for CASSPQGAHQPQHF. This chain joins TRBV2 and TRBJ1-5; 9 positions agree with TRBD1. V was clipped by 5 bases and J by 5 bases; unmatched bases: 4. CDR3 length: 14 amino acids. Germline V gene data show CDR1 as SNHLY and CDR2 as FYNNEI.

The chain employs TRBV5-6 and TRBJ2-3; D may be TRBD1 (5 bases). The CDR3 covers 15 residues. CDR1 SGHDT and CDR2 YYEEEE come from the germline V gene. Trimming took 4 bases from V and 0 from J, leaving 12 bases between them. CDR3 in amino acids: CASSQLGPSTDTQYF. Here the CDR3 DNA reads TGTGCCAGCAGCCAACTGGGGCCTAGCACAGATACGCAGTATTTT.

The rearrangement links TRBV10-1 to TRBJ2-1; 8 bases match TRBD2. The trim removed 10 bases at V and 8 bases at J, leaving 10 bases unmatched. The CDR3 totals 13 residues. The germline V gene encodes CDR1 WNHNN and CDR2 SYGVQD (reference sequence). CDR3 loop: CANLLADGDEQFF. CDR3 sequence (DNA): TGCGCCAACCTACTAGCGGATGGCGATGAGCAGTTCTTC.

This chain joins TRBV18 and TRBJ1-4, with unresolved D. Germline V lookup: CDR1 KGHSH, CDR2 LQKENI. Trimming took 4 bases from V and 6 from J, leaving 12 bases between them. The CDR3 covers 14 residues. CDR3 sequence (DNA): TGTGCCAGCTCACTGGCCCCGATTTATGAAAAACTGTTTTTT. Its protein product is CASSLAPIYEKLFF.

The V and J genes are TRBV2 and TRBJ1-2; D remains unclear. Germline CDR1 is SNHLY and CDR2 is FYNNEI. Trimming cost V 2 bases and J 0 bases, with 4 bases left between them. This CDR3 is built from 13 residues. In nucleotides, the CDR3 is TGTGCCAGCAGTGAAAGCCCTAACTATGGCTACACCTTC. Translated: CASSESPNYGYTF. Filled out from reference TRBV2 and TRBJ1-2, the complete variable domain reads EPEVTQTPSHQVTQMGQEVILRCVPISNHLYFYWYRQILGQKVEFLVSFYNNEISEKSEIFDDQFSVERPDGSNFTLKIRSTKLEDSAMYFCASSESPNYGYTFGSGTRLTVV.

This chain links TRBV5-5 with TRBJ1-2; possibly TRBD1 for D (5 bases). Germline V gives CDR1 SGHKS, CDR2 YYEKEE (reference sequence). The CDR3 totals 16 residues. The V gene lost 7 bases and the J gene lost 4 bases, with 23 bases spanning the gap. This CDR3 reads CASWGPSPTLSYGYTF. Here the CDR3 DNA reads TGTGCCAGCTGGGGCCCCTCCCCAACCCTGTCCTATGGCTACACCTTC.

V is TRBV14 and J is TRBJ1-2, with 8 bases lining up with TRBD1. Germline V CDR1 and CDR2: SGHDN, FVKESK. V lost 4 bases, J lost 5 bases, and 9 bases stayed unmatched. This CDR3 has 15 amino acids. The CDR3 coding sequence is TGTGCCAGCAGCCGGAACTCCGGGACAGGTTATGGCTACACCTTC. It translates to CASSRNSGTGYGYTF. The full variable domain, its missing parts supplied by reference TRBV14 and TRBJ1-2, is EAGVTQFPSHSVIEKGQTVTLRCDPISGHDNLYWYRRVMGKEIKFLLHFVKESKQDESGMPNNRFLAERTGGTYSTLKVQPAELEDSGVYFCASSRNSGTGYGYTFGSGTRLTVV.

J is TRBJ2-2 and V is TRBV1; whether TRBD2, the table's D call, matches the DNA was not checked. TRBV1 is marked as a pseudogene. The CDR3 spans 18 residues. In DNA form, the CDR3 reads TGCACCAGCAGCCGACTACTAGCGGGAGGAATTTGCACCGGGGAGCTGTTTTTT. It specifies CTSSRLLAGGICTGELFF.